The entry below gives a single TCR beta chain sequence along with its context. What it binds is unknown. The CDR3 spans 17 residues. The germline V gene has CDR1 LGHNA and CDR2 YSLEER. With 2 bases clipped from V and 7 bases from J, the junction kept 9 bases outside the gene matches. This sample was included in a study of shared clonotypes between healthy human individuals. Every subset's genomic DNA went evenly onto several immunoSEQ plates. DNA input for the unsorted PBMC replicate PCRs was around 0.3 ug, 30,000 to 35,000 T cell genomes. On ten immunoSEQ deep assay plates, unsorted PBMC DNA was sequenced. Only in-frame clones appear in the TCRdb table, and some are missing; sequencing was by immunoSEQ multiplex PCR. The table records hundreds of thousands of clones, roughly 80% of them present only once. Study findings and constraints: Clonotype sharing among donors likely depends on sequencing depth.

This clonotype was obtained from a woman aged 40 to 50 in good health. Some clones in this sample may be carry-over from other donors' samples. The V call is TRBV4-3, the J call TRBJ2-1, with 12 nucleotides matching TRBD2. The sample consisted of PBMCs. Here the CDR3 reads CASSQLGGLAGGNEQFF. The CDR3 nucleotides read TGCGCCAGCAGCCAACTGGGGGGACTAGCGGGCGGGAATGAGCAGTTCTTC.